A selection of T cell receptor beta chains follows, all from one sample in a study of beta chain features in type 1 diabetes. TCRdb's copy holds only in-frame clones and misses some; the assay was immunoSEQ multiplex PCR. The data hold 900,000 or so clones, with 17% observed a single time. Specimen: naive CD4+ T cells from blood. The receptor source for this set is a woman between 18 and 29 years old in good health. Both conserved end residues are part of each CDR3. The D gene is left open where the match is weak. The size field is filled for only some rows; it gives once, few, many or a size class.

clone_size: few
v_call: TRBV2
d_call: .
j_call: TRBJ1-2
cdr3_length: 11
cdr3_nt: TGTGCCAGCCGGAGTAGCTATGGCTACACCTTC
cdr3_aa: CASRSSYGYTF

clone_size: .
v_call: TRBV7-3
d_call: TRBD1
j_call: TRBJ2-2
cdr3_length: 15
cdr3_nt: TGTGCCAGCAGCCGGACAGGGGGCAACACCGGGGAGCTGTTTTTT
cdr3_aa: CASSRTGGNTGELFF

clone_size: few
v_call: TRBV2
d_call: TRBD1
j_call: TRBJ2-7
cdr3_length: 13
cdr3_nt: TGTGCCAGCAGAAGACAGGGGGCAAACGAGCAGTACTTC
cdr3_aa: CASRRQGANEQYF

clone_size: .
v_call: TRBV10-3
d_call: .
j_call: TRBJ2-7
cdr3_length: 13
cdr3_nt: TGTGCCATCAGTGAAAGGGGGGAATACGAGCAGTACTTC
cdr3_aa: CAISERGEYEQYF

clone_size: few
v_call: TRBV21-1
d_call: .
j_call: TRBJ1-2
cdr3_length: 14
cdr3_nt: TGTGCCAGCAGCAAAACCGAGAACGGAGTCGGCTACACCTTC
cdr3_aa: CASSKTENGVGYTF

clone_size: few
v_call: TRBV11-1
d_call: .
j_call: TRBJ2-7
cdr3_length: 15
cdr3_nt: TGTGCCAGCAGCATTTCGGGGGGCGGCTCCTACGAGCAGTACTTC
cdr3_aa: CASSISGGGSYEQYF

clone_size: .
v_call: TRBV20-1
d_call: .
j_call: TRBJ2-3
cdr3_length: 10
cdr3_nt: TGCAGTGCTAGAGAAGATACGCAGTATTTT
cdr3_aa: CSAREDTQYF

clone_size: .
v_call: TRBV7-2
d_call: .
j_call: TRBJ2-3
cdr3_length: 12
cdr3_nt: TGTGCCAGCAGCTTAGAGGGGTCAACGCAGTATTTT
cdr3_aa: CASSLEGSTQYF

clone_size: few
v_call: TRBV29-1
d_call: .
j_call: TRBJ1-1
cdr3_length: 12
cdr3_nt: TGCAGCGTTGCGAGGGGGAGGACTGAAGCTTTCTTT
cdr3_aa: CSVARGRTEAFF

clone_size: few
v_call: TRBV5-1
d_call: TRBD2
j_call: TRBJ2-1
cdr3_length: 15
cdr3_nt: TGCGCCAGCAGCTTGGTTACTAGCGGGAGCTATGAGCAGTTCTTC
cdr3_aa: CASSLVTSGSYEQFF

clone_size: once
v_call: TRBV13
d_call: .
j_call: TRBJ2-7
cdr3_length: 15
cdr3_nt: TGTGCCAGCAGCTTTGGGGCCCCGGGGGTTGGCGAGCAGTACTTC
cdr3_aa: CASSFGAPGVGEQYF

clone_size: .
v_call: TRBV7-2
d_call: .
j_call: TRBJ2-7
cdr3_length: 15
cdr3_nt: TGTGCCAGCAGCTTAGAGACAGGTATCGGCTACGAGCAGTACTTC
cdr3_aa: CASSLETGIGYEQYF

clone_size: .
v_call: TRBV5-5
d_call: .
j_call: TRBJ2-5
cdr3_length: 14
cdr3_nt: TGTGCCAGCAGCTCACTAGGACAGCAAGAGACCCAGTACTTC
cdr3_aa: CASSSLGQQETQYF

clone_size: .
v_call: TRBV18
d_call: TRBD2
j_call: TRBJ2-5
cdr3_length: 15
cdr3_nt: TGTGCCAGCTCTCGACTAGCGGCAATGCAAGAGACCCAGTACTTC
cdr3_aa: CASSRLAAMQETQYF

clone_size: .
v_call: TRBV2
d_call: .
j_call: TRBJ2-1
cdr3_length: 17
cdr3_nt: TGTGCCAGCAGACTCAACCCCGGGGCCCTGACCTACAATGAGCAGTTCTTC
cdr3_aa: CASRLNPGALTYNEQFF

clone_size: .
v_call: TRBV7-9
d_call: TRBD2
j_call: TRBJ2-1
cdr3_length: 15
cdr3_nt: TGTGCCAGCAGGAAACTAGCGGGAGGGCTCAATGAGCAGTTCTTC
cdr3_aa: CASRKLAGGLNEQFF

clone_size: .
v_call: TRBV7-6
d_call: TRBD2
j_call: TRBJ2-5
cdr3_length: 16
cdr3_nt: TGTGCCAGCAGTTATAGACTAGCGGGAGGGCAAGAGACCCAGTACTTC
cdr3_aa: CASSYRLAGGQETQYF

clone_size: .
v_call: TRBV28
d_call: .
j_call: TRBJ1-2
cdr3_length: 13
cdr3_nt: TGTGCCAGCAGTTTACCCACTATTGGCGGCTACACCTTC
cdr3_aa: CASSLPTIGGYTF

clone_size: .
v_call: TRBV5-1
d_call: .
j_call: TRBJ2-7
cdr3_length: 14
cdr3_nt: TGCGCCAGCAGCGGGGTGGGGGCTTCCTACGAGCAGTACTTC
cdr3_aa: CASSGVGASYEQYF

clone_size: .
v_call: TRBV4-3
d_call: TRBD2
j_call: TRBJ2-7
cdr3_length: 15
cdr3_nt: TGCGCCAGCAGCCAAGCGCTAGCGGGGCAGAAGGGGCAGTACTTC
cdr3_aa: CASSQALAGQKGQYF

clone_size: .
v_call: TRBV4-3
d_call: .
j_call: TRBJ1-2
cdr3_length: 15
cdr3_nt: TGCGCCAGCAGCCAAGAGGACGACGCTTACTATGGCTACACCTTC
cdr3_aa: CASSQEDDAYYGYTF

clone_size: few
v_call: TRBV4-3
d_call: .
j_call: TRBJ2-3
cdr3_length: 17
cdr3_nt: TGCGCCAGCAGCCAAGAGCTGGGGTCCTTGGTTAGGGATACGCAGTATTTT
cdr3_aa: CASSQELGSLVRDTQYF

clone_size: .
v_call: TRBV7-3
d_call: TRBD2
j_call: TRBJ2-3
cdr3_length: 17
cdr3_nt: TGTGCCAGCAGCCTCCGGGCTAGCGGGACCCCCCCAGATACGCAGTATTTT
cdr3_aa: CASSLRASGTPPDTQYF